This T cell receptor (beta chain) was found in a study of blood T cell repertoires in COVID-19. About the research overall: T cells, B-cell-depleted T cells, or PBMCs provided the cDNA or gDNA that served as material.

The V gene end was trimmed by 6 bases and the J gene end by 4 bases; junction bases not matched to a gene: 9. The CDR3 is made up of 16 amino acids. From germline, CDR1 is SGHVS and CDR2 FQNEAQ. Authors' analysis steps: Nucleated cell number was recorded as an estimate derived from reference gene primer amplification. Method: immunoSEQ multiplex PCR; TCRdb's copy keeps in-frame clones and lacks some. That table is the source of V, J and clone size, and D and trimming were worked out from the DNA. In the table there are about 140,000 clones, around 91% of which are singletons. The receptor's source is a woman aged 60 to 75 with active COVID-19. The gene calls are TRBV7-8 and TRBJ2-2, with 9 bases aligning to TRBD2. Sequenced material: peripheral blood. The DNA for the CDR3 is TGTGCCAGCAGTTACCGACTAGCGGATCGCACCGGGGAGCTGTTTTTT. Amino acid sequence: CASSYRLADRTGELFF. The full variable domain, completed using reference TRBV7-8 and TRBJ2-2, is GAGVSQSPRYKVAKRGQDVALRCDPISGHVSLFWYQQALGQGPEFLTYFQNEAQLDKSGLPSDRFFAERPEGSVSTLKIQRTQQEDSAVYLCASSYRLADRTGELFFGEGSRLTVL.